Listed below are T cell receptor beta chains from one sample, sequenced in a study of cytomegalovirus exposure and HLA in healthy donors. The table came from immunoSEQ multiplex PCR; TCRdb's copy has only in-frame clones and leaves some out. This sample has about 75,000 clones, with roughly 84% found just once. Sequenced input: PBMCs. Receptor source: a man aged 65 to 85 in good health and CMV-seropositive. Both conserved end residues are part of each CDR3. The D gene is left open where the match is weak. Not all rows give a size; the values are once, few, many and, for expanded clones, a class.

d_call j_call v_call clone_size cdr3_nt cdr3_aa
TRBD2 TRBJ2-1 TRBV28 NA TGTGCCAGCAGTCGCGGACTAGCGGGGAACTACAATGAGCAGTTCTTC CASSRGLAGNYNEQFF
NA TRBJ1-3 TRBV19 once TGTGCCAGCCGGGGGTTTCGGGGACCCTCTGGAAACACCATATATTTT CASRGFRGPSGNTIYF
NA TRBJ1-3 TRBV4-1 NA TGCGCCAGCAGCCAAGTTGGCGCGGGGGCTGGAAACACCATATATTTT CASSQVGAGAGNTIYF
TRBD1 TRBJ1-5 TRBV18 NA TGTGCCAGCTCACCTGGACAGGGGCGAGCGCCCCAGCATTTT CASSPGQGRAPQHF
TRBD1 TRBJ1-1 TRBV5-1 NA TGCGCCAGCAGCTTGTGGCAGGGGGCGAGGGGTGAAGCTTTCTTT CASSLWQGARGEAFF
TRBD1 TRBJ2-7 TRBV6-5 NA TGTGCCAGCAGTCGGGACAGGGTGGGCTACGAGCAGTACTTC CASSRDRVGYEQYF
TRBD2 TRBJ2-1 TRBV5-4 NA TGTGCCAGCAGCTTGGTTAGCGGGCGTGTCAATGAGCAGTTCTTC CASSLVSGRVNEQFF
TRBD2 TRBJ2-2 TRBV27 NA TGTGCCAGCAGCTGGACGCGGGGGACCGGGGAGCTGTTTTTT CASSWTRGTGELFF
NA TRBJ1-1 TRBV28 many TGTGCCAGCAGTTCAACTGCTATGAACACTGAAGCTTTCTTT CASSSTAMNTEAFF
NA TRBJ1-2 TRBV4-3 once TGCGCCAGCAGCCCGTCAGTTTCAAACTATGGCTACACCTTC CASSPSVSNYGYTF
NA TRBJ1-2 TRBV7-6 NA TGTGCCAGCAGCGACTACCGGGAAGGAGATGGCTACACCTTC CASSDYREGDGYTF
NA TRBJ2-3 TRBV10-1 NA TGCGCCAGCAGTGAGTCTGGGGGCGAAGATACGCAGTATTTT CASSESGGEDTQYF
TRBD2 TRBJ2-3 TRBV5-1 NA TGCGCCAGCAGCCCTGGACTAGCGGGTGGTGCAGATACGCAGTATTTT CASSPGLAGGADTQYF
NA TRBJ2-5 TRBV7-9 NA TGTGCCAGCAGCTTAGGACTAGGGGTTTCGCAAGAGACCCAGTACTTC CASSLGLGVSQETQYF
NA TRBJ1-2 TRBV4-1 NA TGCGCCAGCAGCCAAACGCGGGAGGGCTATGGCTACACCTTC CASSQTREGYGYTF
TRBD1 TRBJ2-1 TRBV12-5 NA TGTGCTAGTGGCCCTGACAGGGGGCCCAACAATGAGCAGTTCTTC CASGPDRGPNNEQFF
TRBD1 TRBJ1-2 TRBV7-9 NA TGTGCCAGCAGCACCGGGACAGGACACTATGGCTACACCTTC CASSTGTGHYGYTF